Included here is one T cell receptor (beta chain) sequence, with context. The antigen remains unidentified. RNA, at about 0.45 to 1 ug, was reverse transcribed with random hexamers. Multiplex PCR with immunoSEQ amplified the TCR beta CDR3 across 54 Vbeta and 13 Jbeta. TCRdb used MiXCR to reprocess the immunoSEQ multiplex PCR reads, holding one entry per CDR3 protein. Counted here are approximately 120,000 distinct CDR3 sequences, around nine tenths occurring once; the ten biggest clones make up around 0.22%. This specimen comes from a study of CD8 T cells in Susac syndrome. Overall study results and limits: As acknowledged by the study, its TCR sequencing and HLA analysis included a relatively small number of individuals.

Sequencing of TCR beta drew on CD8+ and CD4+ T cells from blood. TEMRA cells were enriched by FACS, while CD8+ and CD4+ T cells were obtained through a negative isolation that was performed magnetically. With V trimmed by 6 bases and J by 9 bases, 4 bases remained unmatched. Germline V gives CDR1 SGDLS, CDR2 YYNGEE. The CDR3 is 13 amino acids. J is TRBJ2-1 and V is TRBV9, with 12 bases that match TRBD2. Sequencing was done on a sample of CD8+ T cells from PBMCs. The clonotype was recovered from a human donor with multiple sclerosis. CDR3 sequence reads: CASTTSGSGEQFF. CDR3 coding DNA: TGTGCCAGCACGACTAGCGGGAGTGGTGAGCAGTTCTTC.